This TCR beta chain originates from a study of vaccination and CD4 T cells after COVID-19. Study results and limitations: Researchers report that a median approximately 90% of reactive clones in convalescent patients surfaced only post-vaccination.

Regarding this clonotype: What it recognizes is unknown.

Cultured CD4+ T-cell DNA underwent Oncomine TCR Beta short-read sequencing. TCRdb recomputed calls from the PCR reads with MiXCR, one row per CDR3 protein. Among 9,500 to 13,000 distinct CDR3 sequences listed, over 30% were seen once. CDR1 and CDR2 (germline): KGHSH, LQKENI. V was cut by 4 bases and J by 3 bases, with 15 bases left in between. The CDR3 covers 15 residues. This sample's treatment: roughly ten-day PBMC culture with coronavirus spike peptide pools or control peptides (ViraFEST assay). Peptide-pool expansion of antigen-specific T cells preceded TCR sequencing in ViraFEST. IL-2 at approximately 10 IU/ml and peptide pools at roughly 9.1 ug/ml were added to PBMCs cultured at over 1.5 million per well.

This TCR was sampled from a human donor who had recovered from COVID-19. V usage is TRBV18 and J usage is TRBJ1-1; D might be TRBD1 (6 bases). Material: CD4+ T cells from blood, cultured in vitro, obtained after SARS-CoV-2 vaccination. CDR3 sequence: CASSLRRGLDTEAFF. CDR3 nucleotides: TGTGCCAGCTCACTACGACGGGGGCTAGACACTGAAGCTTTCTTT.